Following are 6 T cell receptor beta chains from one sample sequenced in a study of T cell repertoires in cytomegalovirus infection. One entry per CDR3 protein results from TCRdb running MiXCR on the reads. The repertoire holds about 310,000 distinct CDR3 sequences, with roughly a sixth as singletons. Sequenced input: PBMCs. The receptors were sampled from a human donor in good health (CMV status not recorded). Some clones in this sample may be carry-over from other donors' samples.

V and J are TRBV9 and TRBJ1-3, with TRBD1 as a possible D gene (6 bases). The CDR3 spans 14 residues. The V gene's germline CDR1 is SGDLS and CDR2 YYNGEE. Trimming took 4 bases from V and 7 from J, leaving 15 bases between them. Written as DNA, the CDR3 is TGTGCCAGCAGCAACCCAGGGGACGGGAACACCATATATTTT. Translated, it gives CASSNPGDGNTIYF.

This clonotype was recorded a few times. The J gene is TRBJ1-1, the V gene TRBV5-1; maybe TRBD1 (6 bases). There are 14 residues in the CDR3. V lost 0 bases and J lost 4, with 10 bases in between. The germline gives CDR1 SGHRS, CDR2 YFSETQ. CDR3 DNA sequence: TGCGCCAGCAGCTTGGCCGGGACATTCACTGAAGCTTTCTTT. This gives the protein CASSLAGTFTEAFF. The variable domain in full, with the rest retrieved from reference TRBV5-1 and TRBJ1-1, is KAGVTQTPRYLIKTRGQQVTLSCSPISGHRSVSWYQQTPGQGLQFLFEYFSETQRNKGNFPGRFSGRQFSNSRSEMNVSTLELGDSALYLCASSLAGTFTEAFFGQGTRLTVV.

This chain links TRBV9 with TRBJ2-5; 7 bases are shared with TRBD2. CDR1 is SGDLS, CDR2 YYNGEE, per germline. CDR3 size: 17 residues. Trimming cost V 4 bases and J 5 bases; bases outside gene matches: 17. The CDR3 sequence is CASSPRGGGGPWETQYF. The CDR3 DNA follows: TGTGCCAGCAGCCCACGAGGTGGCGGGGGTCCGTGGGAGACCCAGTACTTC.

This clonotype occurred a few times. The chain couples TRBV18 to TRBJ2-5; 9 bases align to TRBD1. V lost 3 bases and J lost 1; bases outside the gene matches: 6. The CDR3 covers 16 residues. Germline CDR1 is KGHSH and CDR2 is LQKENI. In nucleotides, the CDR3 is TGTGCCAGCTCACCGCGGACAGGGGATAGCCAAGAGACCCAGTACTTC. Translated, it gives CASSPRTGDSQETQYF.

This clonotype has a single count. A read error may explain this, as a much larger clone is one base away. Here the CDR3 reads CVSGWSRHNEGFF. CDR3 nucleotide sequence: TGTGTCAGCGGGTGGTCGCGGCACAACGAGGGTTTCTTT. V usage is TRBV28 and J usage is TRBJ1-1; D not certain. CDR3 length equals 13 residues. In germline, CDR1 is MDHEN, CDR2 SYDVKM.

This clonotype was seen a handful of times. The chain employs TRBV6-2 or TRBV6-3 and TRBJ2-5, with D tentatively TRBD1 (6 bases). This CDR3 is 14 amino acids long. Trimming took 6 bases from V and 4 from J, leaving 15 bases between them. Germline V gene lookup returns CDR1 MNHEY and CDR2 SVGEGT. CDR3 sequence (DNA): TGTGCCAGCAGCACAGGGTCTCTTAGAGAGACCCAGTACTTC. It encodes CASSTGSLRETQYF.